The 15 T cell receptor beta chains presented below share a single source sample, sequenced in a study of T cell responses to AZD1222 COVID-19 vaccine. Assay used: immunoSEQ multiplex PCR; TCRdb lists only in-frame clones, some missing. The sample lists 95,000 or so clones; 91% were seen once. The sequencing here drew on peripheral blood, taken 28 days after the second AZD1222 dose. Source of these receptors: an adult who received the AZD1222 COVID-19 vaccine.

The V gene is TRBV9, the J gene TRBJ2-1; 10 bases match TRBD2. V shed 4 bases and J 0 bases; nucleotides not matched to a gene: 4. The CDR3 consists of 16 residues. Germline V gives CDR1 SGDLS, CDR2 YYNGEE. Here the CDR3 DNA reads TGTGCCAGCAGCTCGGGACTAGCGTTCTCCTACAATGAGCAGTTCTTC. This gives the protein CASSSGLAFSYNEQFF. The variable domain in full, with the rest retrieved from reference TRBV9 and TRBJ2-1, is DSGVTQTPKHLITATGQRVTLRCSPRSGDLSVYWYQQSLDQGLQFLIQYYNGEERAKGNILERFSAQQFPDLHSELNLSSLELGDSALYFCASSSGLAFSYNEQFFGPGTRLTVL.

The rearrangement joins TRBV24-1 to TRBJ2-3, with a tentative D call TRBD2 (7 bases). V lost 5 bases and J 4 bases, leaving 12 bases between the germline ends. Germline loops: CDR1 KGHDR, CDR2 SFDVKD. This CDR3 is 14 amino acids long. CDR3: CATSGRGGADTQYF. In DNA form, the CDR3 reads TGTGCCACCAGTGGGCGAGGGGGGGCAGATACGCAGTATTTT.

The chain carries TRBV11-2 and TRBJ1-1; a weak D match, TRBD1 (6 bases). Deletions cut 1 base from V and 7 bases from J, with 19 bases between. The CDR3 loop spans 16 amino acids. The germline gives CDR1 SGHAT, CDR2 FQNNGV. CDR3 sequence: CASSLGWVTGGDEAFF. DNA of the CDR3: TGTGCCAGCAGCTTAGGGTGGGTGACAGGAGGGGATGAAGCTTTCTTT.

CDR3 sequence: CASTGGSHQFF. The DNA for the CDR3 is TGCGCCAGCACCGGTGGGTCCCACCAGTTCTTC. V gene TRBV10-2 combines with J gene TRBJ2-1; no clear D. Germline V CDR1 and CDR2: WSHSY, SAAADI. The CDR3 is 11 residues long. The V end lost 7 bases, the J end lost 13 bases, and 14 bases lay between the germline ends.

This rearrangement joins TRBV7-2 to TRBJ1-1, with D possibly TRBD1 on 5 matching bases. The V end was cut by 1 base, the J end by 4 bases, with 13 bases between. Germline values: CDR1 SGHTA, CDR2 FQGNSA. This CDR3 contains 15 residues. CDR3 sequence (DNA): TGTGCCAGCAGCTTAGGGGTCCAAAGGGGCACTGAAGCTTTCTTT. It yields the protein CASSLGVQRGTEAFF.

CDR3 protein: CASSPPSGLQNEQFF. The CDR3 DNA reads TGTGCCAGCTCACCACCGTCCGGGTTGCAGAATGAGCAGTTCTTC. The chain couples TRBV18 to TRBJ2-1, with no clear D. V lost 0 bases and J lost 7, with 13 bases in between. There are 15 residues in the CDR3. CDR1 is KGHSH, CDR2 LQKENI, per germline.

The chain uses TRBV6-6 and TRBJ1-5; 12 positions match TRBD1. Germline V gives CDR1 MNHNY, CDR2 SVGAGI (reference sequence). The CDR3 sequence is 16 residues long. V shed 6 bases, J shed 6 bases, and the junction held 9 bases outside the gene matches. CDR3 sequence reads: CASSRLGTGGGQPQHF. The DNA for the CDR3 is TGTGCCAGCAGCCGCTTAGGGACAGGGGGCGGTCAGCCCCAGCATTTT.

V and J are TRBV2 and TRBJ2-7; TRBD2 agrees at 10 bases. Trimming at V came to 6 bases and at J to 5 bases, leaving 10 bases not matched to a gene. Germline V CDR1 and CDR2: SNHLY, FYNNEI. The CDR3 is 15 amino acids. CDR3 coding DNA: TGTGCCAGCAGGAAGGAGCCTAGCGGGAGTAACGAGCAGTACTTC. As protein: CASRKEPSGSNEQYF.

The rearrangement uses TRBV18 and TRBJ2-5; TRBD2 is a possible D gene (6 bases). The CDR3 length is 13 residues. Looked up from germline, CDR1 is KGHSH and CDR2 is LQKENI. Trimming stripped 6 bases from V and 0 bases from J, with 8 bases between. The CDR3: CASSSSDQETQYF. In nucleotides, the CDR3 is TGTGCCAGCTCCTCTAGCGACCAAGAGACCCAGTACTTC.

The chain links TRBV28 to TRBJ1-6; no firm D call. Trimming cost V 2 bases and J 6 bases, with 11 bases left between them. The germline V gene encodes CDR1 MDHEN and CDR2 SYDVKM. The CDR3 sequence is 15 residues long. The CDR3: CASSLQVLGNSPLHF. CDR3 coding DNA: TGTGCCAGCAGTTTACAAGTTCTCGGTAATTCACCCCTCCACTTT.

The CDR3 region is CASSLSGVDQPQHF. In DNA, the CDR3 is TGTGCCAGCAGTTTATCAGGGGTCGACCAGCCCCAGCATTTT. This sequence joins TRBV28 and TRBJ1-5; perhaps TRBD1 as D (6 bases). V was clipped by 1 base and J by 7 bases, with 11 bases between them. The CDR3 is made up of 14 amino acids. Germline assignment: CDR1 MDHEN and CDR2 SYDVKM. The full variable domain, rest sourced from reference TRBV28 and TRBJ1-5, is DVKVTQSSRYLVKRTGEKVFLECVQDMDHENMFWYRQDPGLGLRLIYFSYDVKMKEKGDIPEGYSVSREKKERFSLILESASTNQTSMYLCASSLSGVDQPQHFGDGTRLSIL.

The rearrangement joins TRBV28 to TRBJ2-1; 7 bases are shared with TRBD2. The CDR3 consists of 12 residues. CDR1 and CDR2 from the germline V gene are MDHEN and SYDVKM. V trimming: 7 bases; J trimming: 6 bases; junction bases outside the gene matches: 3. DNA for the CDR3: TGTGCCAGCACGACGGGGGGCAATGAGCAGTTCTTC. It specifies CASTTGGNEQFF.

The chain links TRBV19 to TRBJ2-5; D gene uncertain. V was cut by 5 bases and J by 5 bases, with 18 bases left in between. Germline V gene data show CDR1 as LNHDA and CDR2 as SQIVND (reference sequence). The CDR3 sequence is 15 residues long. CDR3 protein: CASSSIWSAYETQYF. The DNA of the CDR3 is TGTGCCAGTAGTTCAATCTGGAGCGCGTACGAGACCCAGTACTTC.

The rearrangement joins TRBV20-1 to TRBJ2-2, with a tentative D call TRBD1 (6 bases). This CDR3 contains 15 residues. Germline V gene lookup returns CDR1 DFQATT and CDR2 SNEGSKA (reference sequence). V was cut by 3 bases and J by 4 bases, with 15 bases left in between. The CDR3, as DNA: TGCAGTGCTAGTGCTAGGGACACCTTCACCGGGGAGCTGTTTTTT. Translation gives CSASARDTFTGELFF.

This chain joins TRBV2 and TRBJ1-4; D possibly corresponds to TRBD1 (5 bases). The CDR3 is made up of 14 amino acids. The ends were cut back, 2 bases at V and 8 bases at J, with 12 bases in the middle. Per the germline V gene, CDR1 is SNHLY and CDR2 is FYNNEI. Here the CDR3 DNA reads TGTGCCAGCAGTGAACAAGGGGCCAGGGAAAAACTGTTTTTT. Residues: CASSEQGAREKLFF. The whole variable domain, filled in from reference TRBV2 and TRBJ1-4, reads EPEVTQTPSHQVTQMGQEVILRCVPISNHLYFYWYRQILGQKVEFLVSFYNNEISEKSEIFDDQFSVERPDGSNFTLKIRSTKLEDSAMYFCASSEQGAREKLFFGSGTQLSVL.